This T cell receptor (beta chain) appears in the sequencing data of a study of shared clonotypes between healthy human individuals (dated by TCRdb to about 2020). Looking at the study overall: A few men and a couple of women, aged 18 to 49 years, made up the cohort. For each donor, CD4 naive and CD4 memory were each run on three plates, CD8 naive on two plates, and CD8 memory on one plate. To estimate repertoire size and how much clonotypes are shared between individuals, the study performed deep sequencing of blood TCR repertoires from about five healthy adults. Each donor's leukapheresis produced roughly between about 0.85 and 10 billion PBMCs. Different laboratories and diverse techniques were used to prepare libraries and sequence TCR repertoires, to increase sequencing depth and limit assay-specific biases.

Unmatched junction bases come to 2, with V trimmed by 2 bases and J by 1 base. The CDR3 goes from the cysteine to the phenylalanine over 14 residues. CDR3 DNA only is kept here, 42 bases in frame from base 1. CDR1 SGHRS and CDR2 YFSETQ are derived from the germline V gene. Regarding this clone: Its antigen is still unknown. Base qualities were left out, and no much larger clone turns up one base away. Other DNA sequences in the sample encode the same CDR3.

TCR CDR3 regions were amplified from genomic DNA by multiplex PCR using the deep immunoSEQ assay. Genomic DNA extracted from each cell subset was distributed evenly over all wells of several immunoSEQ 96-well plates, and each plate served as one replicate. Each replicate PCR for sorted subsets received about 220 ng genomic DNA, equal to tens of thousands of T cell genomes. Purified libraries were measured with a Qubit 3.0 fluorometer, size-checked on a Bioanalyzer 2100, and measured again with the KAPA Library Quantification kit. Every immunoSEQ 96-well plate was sequenced on a dedicated single-read 150-cycle Illumina NextSeq 550 flow cell. The source study handled its data this way. Because the immunoSEQ output included only junctional sequences and no quality scores, the filtering could not be the same as the filtering used for full-length reads. To assign V/J genes and CDR3, sequences were annotated against IMGT germline references using PyIR, a Python wrapper for IgBLAST v1.9. Any read was removed if the V/J assignment was weak (E-value above 1e-6), the CDR3 was missing, or the read contained stop codons, out-of-frame junctions, or ambiguous translated residues. V3J clonotypes were defined as sequences sharing the same inferred V gene, J gene, and CDR3 amino acid sequence. Percentage overlap between repertoires was calculated by dividing the number of shared unique clonotypes by the size of the smaller repertoire. Repertoire richness was assessed with RTK rarefaction, the Chao1 estimator, and Recon v2.1 estimates of unobserved clonotypes. OLGA was used to compute generation probabilities for all TCRbeta clonotypes that the gDNA method yielded from several donors. The table was pulled from immuneACCESS by TCRdb, which kept in-frame rearrangements only. Such tables lose some clones; where checked, under half of the loss comes from unresolved V genes, and the rest has no known cause. D and trimming come from the DNA, and the V and J calls and clone size come from that table. The sample has 850,000 to 1,100,000 clones on record, approximately 80% of them singletons. About 0.94% of the sample is in the top ten clones.

General study outcomes and caveats: Because the study included only a small number of donors, the genetic and exposure-history diversity represented was limited. Naive subsets generally had larger estimated clonotype richness than memory subsets did. When several donors were compared, the shared fraction of clonotypes was approximately 5% for naive CD4, roughly 3.4% for naive CD8, more than 2% for memory CD4, and roughly 0.4% for memory CD8. Based on pairwise subsampling, the degree of clonotype sharing among donors was expected to be affected by sequencing depth. Incomplete sequencing was indicated by rarefaction of sorted-subset datasets, despite the large sequencing depth. Clonotypes shared by all four sorted-subset donors showed higher generation probabilities than non-shared clonotypes. Sampling was limited to blood, and TCR repertoires in tissue likely differ from TCR repertoires in blood.

The donors were healthy, HIV-negative adults with no recently reported acute infections or vaccinations. All donors were Caucasian adults living in Nashville, Tennessee, USA. CD4+ T cells were enriched through magnetic negative selection, after which naive cells were positively selected on CD45RA and the remaining negative fraction served as the memory subset. After blood collection by leukapheresis, PBMCs were isolated using Ficoll-Histopaque density gradient centrifugation and then cryopreserved in the vapor phase of liquid nitrogen. Analytical flow cytometry was used to check the purity and quantity of every magnetically sorted T cell population. Genomic DNA was isolated from every sorted fraction and measured by UV absorbance on a Nanodrop 2000c.

The rearrangement joined TRBV5-1 to TRBJ1-1, with 7 bases aligning to TRBD1. The specimen was memory CD4+ T cells from PBMCs. The cell subset or site label here, explained by the study, means: CD45RA-negative fraction. The clonotype was recovered from a man between 18 and 35 years old in good health. Some clones in this sample may be carry-over from other donors' samples. The CDR3 region reads CASSLQGPNTEAFF. The sequence in DNA is TGCGCCAGCAGCTTACAGGGGCCGAACACTGAAGCTTTCTTT.